This T cell receptor beta chain was retrieved from a study of cytomegalovirus exposure and HLA in healthy donors. Concerning this clone: Its antigen is unknown.

Findings of the study overall: The likely explanation for a cluster of highly shared sequence variants was sequencing artifact. Accounts indicate the classifier identified cytomegalovirus status with strong specificity and sensitivity. In a later analysis, compared with equally common non-associated chains, HLA-associated beta chains were more expanded. As a later analysis showed, several of the most significant clusters appeared to be linked to common viral pathogens.

This PCR relied on a set of 60 Vbeta primers and 13 Jbeta primers. The method was immunoSEQ multiplex PCR; TCRdb's version includes in-frame clones alone and lacks a portion of them. The sample carries fewer than 150,000 clones, 70% to 75% recorded once. The V gene's germline CDR1 is SGHNT and CDR2 YYREEE (reference sequence). CDR3 length: 15 residues. V was cut by 7 bases and J by 1 base, with 16 bases left in between. The sequenced sample was PBMCs. The TCR was taken from a human donor in good health. The chain links TRBV5-4 to TRBJ2-3; D might be TRBD1 (6 bases). The CDR3 protein is CASSGTPEGTDTQYF. The CDR3 DNA follows: TGTGCCAGCTCGGGGACACCCGAGGGCACAGATACGCAGTATTTT.